Below, 6 T cell receptor beta chains from the same sample are listed, as sequenced in a study of T-cell memory formation after mild COVID-19. TCRdb itself ran the 5' RACE reads through MiXCR, one entry per CDR3 protein. The sample lists 150,000 to 200,000 distinct CDR3 sequences, 11% occurring once. The sequencing sample was made of PBMCs or a T cell subset sorted from them (not recorded which). Source of these receptors: a man between 18 and 29 years old who had mild COVID-19 (a few samples of this study predate the infection). Cell type and time point are not known.

In this sample, this clonotype turned up a few times. CDR3 nucleotides: TGTGCCAGCAGCTTAATGGGACAGGGGAACACTGAAGCTTTCTTT. Amino acid sequence: CASSLMGQGNTEAFF. This rearrangement joins TRBV7-3 to TRBJ1-1, with 9 bases aligning to TRBD1. Germline CDR1 reads SGHTA; CDR2 reads FQGTGA. The CDR3 is 15 residues long. The trim removed 1 base at V and 1 base at J, leaving 1 base unmatched.

This clonotype was seen many times. The chain combines TRBV5-1 with TRBJ2-5, with D unresolved. The CDR3 is made up of 15 amino acids. Per the germline V gene, CDR1 is SGHRS and CDR2 is YFSETQ. V lost 1 base, J lost 1 base, and 11 bases lay in between. This chain's CDR3 is CASSLSGTPQETQYF. CDR3 bases: TGCGCCAGCAGCTTGTCCGGTACTCCCCAAGAGACCCAGTACTTC.

This clonotype has just a few counts. The chain is built from TRBV15 and TRBJ2-7, with unresolved D. Looked up from germline, CDR1 is LNHNV and CDR2 is YYDKDF (reference sequence). The CDR3 loop spans 15 amino acids. Trimming left V 1 base short and J 4 bases short, with 14 bases between. CDR3 sequence: CATSRGRQLEYEQYF. CDR3 sequence (DNA): TGTGCCACCAGCAGAGGCCGGCAGCTCGAATACGAGCAGTACTTC.

The J gene is TRBJ2-1, the V gene TRBV7-2; D possibly corresponds to TRBD2 (7 bases). CDR1 is SGHTA, CDR2 FQGNSA, per germline. The CDR3 has 14 residues. Trimming left V 6 bases short and J 6 bases short, with 15 bases between. CDR3 nucleotides: TGTGCCAGCAGGAGGGGGGGGACCTCCAATGAGCAGTTCTTC. Protein product: CASRRGGTSNEQFF. The complete variable domain, with remaining parts taken from reference TRBV7-2 and TRBJ2-1, reads GAGVSQSPSNKVTEKGKDVELRCDPISGHTALYWYRQSLGQGLEFLIYFQGNSAPDKSGLPSDRFSAERTGGSVSTLTIQRTQQEDSAVYLCASRRGGTSNEQFFGPGTRLTVL.

This clonotype was observed a few times. The chain joins TRBV7-9 to TRBJ1-5; TRBD1 might be the D (6 bases). V lost 5 bases and J lost 6, with 11 bases in between. From germline, CDR1 is SEHNR and CDR2 FQNEAQ (reference sequence). The CDR3 covers 13 residues. The CDR3 nucleotides read TGTGCCAGCAGCGAAGGGGGTTCTCAGCCCCAGCATTTT. The encoded protein is CASSEGGSQPQHF.

This rearrangement joins TRBV2 to TRBJ2-3, with 7 bases that match TRBD1. Trimming cost V 7 bases and J 3 bases; bases outside gene matches: 7. Germline values: CDR1 SNHLY, CDR2 FYNNEI. The CDR3 covers 14 residues. In DNA, the CDR3 is TGTGCCAGCATTGAGGGGGCTCTGACAGATACGCAGTATTTT. Translated: CASIEGALTDTQYF. Looking up the rest from reference TRBV2 and TRBJ2-3 gives the full variable domain: EPEVTQTPSHQVTQMGQEVILRCVPISNHLYFYWYRQILGQKVEFLVSFYNNEISEKSEIFDDQFSVERPDGSNFTLKIRSTKLEDSAMYFCASIEGALTDTQYFGPGTRLTVL.